This T cell receptor (beta chain) originates from a study of T cells in localized non-small cell lung cancer. Assay used: immunoSEQ multiplex PCR; TCRdb lists only in-frame clones, some missing. The data contain approximately 28,000 clones, around 90% of them singletons. Germline loops: CDR1 MNHNS, CDR2 SASEGT. The J segment lost 6 bases and the V segment lost 5 bases, leaving 4 bases of the junction unmatched. The CDR3 has 13 residues. The chain employs TRBV6-1 and TRBJ1-2; 9 bases map to TRBD1. The clonotype was recovered from a female donor at least 60 years old with stage I lung adenocarcinoma. This specimen consisted of peripheral blood, obtained before any cancer treatment. CDR3 bases: TGTGCCAGCAGTCAAACAGGGGGCGATGGCTACACCTTC. Its translation is CASSQTGGDGYTF.